The rows below give T cell receptor beta chains drawn from one sample of a study of technical replicates of blood from a few donors. Method: immunoSEQ multiplex PCR; TCRdb's copy keeps in-frame clones and lacks some. Among some 87,000 clones listed, about 97% were seen once. The specimen was T cells isolated from PBMCs. These receptors were obtained from a human donor in good health. Each CDR3 is given with its conserved first and last residue. D genes are given only for firm matches. Clone size is stated in some rows and not others, as once, few, many or a class when expanded.

TRBJ2-1 | 12 | TRBV1 | . | once | CTIQGVSNEQFF | TGCACTATACAGGGCGTGAGCAATGAGCAGTTCTTC
TRBJ1-2 | 13 | TRBV19 | . | . | CASSIALNYGYTF | TGTGCCAGTAGTATAGCCTTAAACTATGGCTACACCTTC
TRBJ1-5 | 14 | TRBV2 | . | . | CASSVQGEAQPQHF | TGTGCCAGCAGTGTCCAGGGCGAGGCTCAGCCCCAGCATTTT
TRBJ1-1 | 14 | TRBV11-2 | . | once | CASSTIRGNTEAFF | TGTGCCAGCAGCACCATTAGGGGGAACACTGAAGCTTTCTTT
TRBJ1-5 | 13 | TRBV6-6 | . | . | CASGGEGNQPQHF | TGTGCCAGCGGAGGAGAAGGCAATCAGCCCCAGCATTTT
TRBJ2-2 | 13 | TRBV6-1 | . | . | CASSEPYTGELFF | TGTGCCAGCAGTGAACCTTATACCGGGGAGCTGTTTTTT
TRBJ2-3 | 16 | TRBV4-3 | TRBD2 | . | CASSHRGAGGSDTQYF | TGCGCCAGCAGCCACCGGGGAGCGGGAGGCTCAGATACGCAGTATTTT
TRBJ1-1 | 18 | TRBV19 | . | . | CASSDPNRAGDPYTEAFF | TGTGCCAGTAGTGACCCTAACAGGGCCGGGGACCCCTACACTGAAGCTTTCTTT
TRBJ1-2 | 14 | TRBV28 | . | . | CASSLGGRSYGYTF | TGTGCCAGCAGTCTCGGGGGACGGTCCTATGGCTACACCTTC
TRBJ2-1 | 14 | TRBV11-2 | TRBD2 | . | CASSLAGGYNEQFF | TGTGCCAGCAGCTTAGCGGGAGGGTACAATGAGCAGTTCTTC